This TCR beta chain derives from a study of T cell responses to AZD1222 COVID-19 vaccine. Trimming pared 3 bases from V and 5 bases from J, leaving 12 bases between. Germline values: CDR1 SGDLS, CDR2 YYNGEE. The CDR3 has 15 residues. Generated by immunoSEQ multiplex PCR, the TCRdb table keeps only in-frame clones and is missing some. Of about 110,000 clones listed, roughly nine tenths were seen once; the top ten hold 9.8%. Of note for this clone: Its antigen is unidentified.

Study conclusions and caveats: Donors, mostly white British, included more females; clonal diversity was possibly underestimated. Two AZD1222 doses significantly raised spike-specific TCR breadth and depth over controls. Unmutated variant regions are reportedly the target of nearly half of TCRs that are spike-specific. Dominant at 160-218 and 743-854, vaccine-associated CD4 TCRs also spanned spike.

The chain is built from TRBV9 and TRBJ1-6; D is ambiguous. The receptor's source is an adult in good health. This sample comprised peripheral blood, obtained on day 0 of AZD1222 vaccination. CDR3 sequence (DNA): TGTGCCAGCAGCGCAGACCGGCTTAATAATTCACCCCTCCACTTT. It encodes CASSADRLNNSPLHF.